This T cell receptor (beta chain) came from a study of regulatory T cells in long-lasting Graves disease. The study, taken as a whole, reports: The study found TRBV28, TRBJ1-2 and TRBJ2-5 favored in persistent disease.

There are many counts of this clonotype. The target antigen is unknown. The sample's time point: newly diagnosed GD, antithyroid drugs for less than 3 months. There was RNA extracted from PBMCs, and the TCR library was made from it. Peripheral blood, around 9.9 milliliters per patient, was collected in EDTA tubes. CDR1 and CDR2 (germline): SGHVS, FQNEAQ. V lost 1 base and J 3 bases, leaving 21 bases between the germline ends. This CDR3 has 18 residues. Arm-PCR with iRepertoire HTBI primers amplified the CDR3 regions for these TCR beta libraries. Each CDR3 protein gets one entry after TCRdb re-called the multiplex PCR reads with MiXCR. The sample lists about 540,000 distinct CDR3 sequences, roughly 14% occurring once. The sample was also reused in another study, on T cells in Graves' hyperthyroidism and ophthalmopathy. Per that study: Diagnoses used clinical symptoms, serum thyroxine and TRAb, thyroid ultrasound and orbital computed tomography.

The sequencing here drew on peripheral blood mononuclear cells (PBMCs), taken at new diagnosis, from a patient treated with antithyroid drugs. The receptor was isolated from a young man with Graves disease. The chain uses TRBV7-8 and TRBJ1-2, with unresolved D. CDR3 in DNA: TGTGCCAGCAGCTTAGATCACGGGGTGACACCGACCTACTATGGCTACACCTTC. Translation: CASSLDHGVTPTYYGYTF.